This TCR beta chain is from a study of cytomegalovirus exposure and HLA in healthy donors. Amplification used 60 Vbeta primers and 13 Jbeta primers. Profiling relied on immunoSEQ multiplex PCR, and the TCRdb table lists in-frame clones only, not all of them. The sample yields 90,000 to 120,000 clones, 73% seen once. V lost 3 bases, J lost 7 bases, and 19 bases lay in between. This CDR3 spans 15 amino acids. Per germline, CDR1 SGDLS and CDR2 YYNGEE. This clonotype was sampled from a man aged 25-40 years in good health and CMV-seronegative. Sequencing was carried out using PBMCs. This sequence joins TRBV9 and TRBJ2-5, with D possibly being TRBD1 (8 bases). The CDR3 bases are TGTGCCAGCAGCGCCCCCCTGACAGGGGAGGGGACCCAGTACTTC. It encodes CASSAPLTGEGTQYF. Based on the CDR3 plus reference TRBV9 and TRBJ2-5, the full variable domain is DSGVTQTPKHLITATGQRVTLRCSPRSGDLSVYWYQQSLDQGLQFLIQYYNGEERAKGNILERFSAQQFPDLHSELNLSSLELGDSALYFCASSAPLTGEGTQYFGPGTRLLVL.